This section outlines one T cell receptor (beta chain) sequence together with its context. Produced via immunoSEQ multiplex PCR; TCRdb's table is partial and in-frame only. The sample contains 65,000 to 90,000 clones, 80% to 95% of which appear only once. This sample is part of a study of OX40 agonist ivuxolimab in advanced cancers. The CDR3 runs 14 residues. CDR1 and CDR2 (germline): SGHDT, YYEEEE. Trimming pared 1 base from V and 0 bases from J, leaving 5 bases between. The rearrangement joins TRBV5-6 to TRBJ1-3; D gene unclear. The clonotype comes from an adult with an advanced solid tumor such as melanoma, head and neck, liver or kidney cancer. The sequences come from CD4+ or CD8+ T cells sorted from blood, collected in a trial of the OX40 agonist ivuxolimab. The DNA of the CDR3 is TGTGCCAGCAGCTTGCGGGGCTCTGGAAACACCATATATTTT. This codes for CASSLRGSGNTIYF. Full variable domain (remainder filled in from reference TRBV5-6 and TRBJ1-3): DAGVTQSPTHLIKTRGQQVTLRCSPKSGHDTVSWYQQALGQGPQFIFQYYEEEERQRGNFPDRFSGHQFPNYSSELNVNALLLGDSALYLCASSLRGSGNTIYFGEGSWLTVV.